The clone carrying this TCR delta chain was counted between two and nine times. Its antigen is as yet unknown. The template was reverse-transcribed extracted RNA. CDR3 amplicons came from multiplex PCR with pooled V-gene forward and constant-region reverse primers. TCRdb made new clone calls on the multiplex PCR reads using CATT. The top ten clones hold about 0.9% of a sample with some 19,000 delta-chain clones, about 8% of them seen once. The V gene end was trimmed by 2 bases and the J gene end by 0 bases; junction bases not matched to a gene: 13. In germline, CDR1 is TSWWSYY, CDR2 QGS. The CDR3 extends over 19 amino acids. After alphabeta T cell depletion, CD3+ Vdelta1+ Vdelta2- thymocytes were sorted. Between roughly 97% and 99.6% of sorted thymocytes were Vdelta1+. The data originate from a study of Vδ1+ human thymocytes. Study-level results: Thymic TRG and TRD repertoires appeared highly polyclonal. Approximately 20% of thymic delta-chain sequences were Vdelta2, with few Vdelta3, unlike blood Vdelta1+ controls. Donors shared many TRG clonotypes but few TRD clonotypes.

Sequencing input: Vdelta1+ gamma-delta thymocytes from the thymus. Subset in this sample: FACS-sorted CD3+ TCRalphabeta- TCRVdelta1+ TCRVdelta2- thymocytes. This chain connects TRDV1 to TRDJ1; 9 bases are a match to TRDD3. This clonotype was sampled from a child less than two years old who had congenital heart surgery. The CDR3 nucleotides are TGTGCTCTTGGGGAAGTATGTCCTGGGGGATGCCACTACACCGATAAACTCATCTTT. The encoded protein is CALGEVCPGGCHYTDKLIF.